Listed below are T cell receptor beta chains from one sample, sequenced in a study of blood T cell repertoires in COVID-19. Here immunoSEQ multiplex PCR was the method, and the copy in TCRdb shows in-frame clones only, minus some. The sample lists approximately 450,000 clones; about 89% were seen once. Specimen: peripheral blood. The receptor source for this set is a woman younger than 45 with acute or convalescent COVID-19. Each CDR3 is given with its conserved first and last residue. A D gene is named only where the DNA matches it firmly. Size is stated for part of the rows, as once, few or many counts, or as a class when the clone is expanded.

NA	NA	TRBJ2-2	TRBV27	CASSSPLGELFF	TGTGCCAGCAGTTCCCCTTTAGGGGAGCTGTTTTTT
once	NA	TRBJ1-1	TRBV5-1	CASSLDSTPNTEAFF	TGCGCCAGCAGCCTCGACAGCACCCCGAACACTGAAGCTTTCTTT
NA	NA	TRBJ2-5	TRBV28	CASSLRGQETQYF	TGTGCCAGCAGTTTGCGGGGACAAGAGACCCAGTACTTC
NA	TRBD2	TRBJ2-3	TRBV4-1	CASSQIAGGMTQYF	TGCGCCAGCAGCCAAATAGCGGGGGGGATGACGCAGTATTTT
NA	NA	TRBJ1-1	TRBV19	CASSPRFMNTEAFF	TGTGCCAGTAGTCCGAGATTCATGAACACTGAAGCTTTCTTT
NA	NA	TRBJ1-2	TRBV24-1	CATSAGSGYTF	TGTGCCACCAGTGCCGGGAGCGGCTACACCTTC
NA	TRBD1	TRBJ1-4	TRBV6-2/TRBV6-3	CASSLQGQVNEKLFF	TGTGCCAGCAGTCTCCAGGGACAGGTTAATGAAAAACTGTTTTTT
NA	TRBD2	TRBJ2-1	TRBV5-5	CASSLRPSGGEVNEQFF	TGTGCCAGCAGCCTCCGGCCTAGCGGGGGGGAAGTAAATGAGCAGTTCTTC
NA	NA	TRBJ1-1	TRBV29-1	CSVETWAQNTEAFF	TGCAGCGTTGAAACGTGGGCGCAGAACACTGAAGCTTTCTTT
NA	NA	TRBJ2-7	TRBV5-1	CASSLGYGEQYF	TGCGCCAGCAGCTTGGGCTACGGGGAGCAGTACTTC
NA	NA	TRBJ2-5	TRBV7-8	CASSFFTFYYQETQYF	TGTGCCAGCAGCTTCTTTACCTTCTATTATCAAGAGACCCAGTACTTC
NA	TRBD1	TRBJ1-5	TRBV27	CASSPSTGADQPQHF	TGTGCCAGCAGCCCATCCACAGGGGCCGATCAGCCCCAGCATTTT
NA	TRBD1	TRBJ2-5	TRBV19	CASGTGGTQTQYF	TGTGCCAGTGGGACAGGGGGTACGCAGACCCAGTACTTC
NA	TRBD1	TRBJ2-1	TRBV18	CASSHRQGKDEQFF	TGTGCCAGCTCACACAGACAGGGTAAGGATGAGCAGTTCTTC
NA	NA	TRBJ2-1	TRBV5-1	CASSLEADFYNEQFF	TGCGCCAGCAGCTTGGAGGCAGACTTCTACAATGAGCAGTTCTTC
many	NA	TRBJ1-1	TRBV25-1	CASSGGDFNTEAFF	TGTGCCAGCAGCGGAGGGGATTTTAACACTGAAGCTTTCTTT
NA	NA	TRBJ1-6	TRBV19	CASSSTSSSYNSPLHF	TGTGCCAGTAGTAGTACTTCAAGCTCCTATAATTCACCCCTCCACTTT
NA	TRBD1	TRBJ1-5	TRBV28	CASSLRDSSYSNQPQHF	TGTGCCAGCAGTTTAAGGGACAGCAGCTATAGCAATCAGCCCCAGCATTTT
NA	NA	TRBJ1-5	TRBV3-1/TRBV3-2	CASSQDRDQPQHF	TGTGCCAGCAGCCAAGATCGGGATCAGCCCCAGCATTTT
NA	NA	TRBJ2-2	TRBV5-5	CASSGGETGDTGELFF	TGTGCCAGCAGCGGGGGCGAGACAGGAGACACCGGGGAGCTGTTTTTT
NA	TRBD1	TRBJ1-1	TRBV18	CASSPRTGRTEAFF	TGTGCCAGCTCACCCAGGACAGGAAGAACTGAAGCTTTCTTT
NA	TRBD1	TRBJ2-7	TRBV6-2/TRBV6-3	CASSYSTRGLYEQYF	TGTGCCAGCAGTTACTCGACCAGGGGGCTGTACGAGCAGTACTTC
NA	NA	TRBJ1-5	TRBV29-1	CSVVWGSNQPQHF	TGCAGCGTTGTTTGGGGCTCCAATCAGCCCCAGCATTTT
NA	TRBD2	TRBJ2-7	TRBV7-9	CASSSTQRGAVYEQYF	TGTGCCAGCAGCTCGACCCAGCGGGGGGCCGTTTACGAGCAGTACTTC
NA	NA	TRBJ2-1	TRBV5-1	CASAESINEQFF	TGCGCCAGCGCTGAGTCGATCAATGAGCAGTTCTTC
NA	TRBD1	TRBJ2-3	TRBV5-1	CASSTGQGTDTQYF	TGCGCCAGCAGCACGGGACAGGGGACAGATACGCAGTATTTT
NA	TRBD1	TRBJ1-1	TRBV5-5	CASSLQTGANRSFF	TGTGCCAGCAGCTTACAAACAGGGGCCAATCGATCTTTCTTT
NA	NA	TRBJ2-7	TRBV21-1	CASRKRGYGLEQYF	TGTGCCAGCAGGAAGCGGGGGTACGGTCTCGAGCAGTACTTC
NA	TRBD1	TRBJ2-7	TRBV4-1	CASSQIQGEATKQYF	TGCGCCAGCAGCCAAATACAGGGGGAGGCTACGAAGCAGTACTTC
NA	TRBD1	TRBJ2-1	TRBV25-1	CASTAPGGNEQFF	TGTGCCAGCACTGCTCCAGGGGGCAATGAGCAGTTCTTC
NA	NA	TRBJ1-6	TRBV2	CASRDGTLSYNSPLHF	TGTGCCAGCAGGGACGGGACACTCTCCTATAATTCACCCCTCCACTTT
NA	NA	TRBJ1-1	TRBV28	CASSLQGRSAFF	TGTGCCAGCAGTTTACAGGGTAGATCGGCTTTCTTT
once	TRBD1	TRBJ2-1	TRBV19	CASSLGTGEYNEQFF	TGTGCCAGTAGTTTAGGGACAGGGGAGTACAATGAGCAGTTCTTC
NA	TRBD2	TRBJ2-1	TRBV5-1	CASSIPGTSGGAINEQFF	TGCGCCAGCAGCATCCCCGGGACTAGCGGGGGGGCGATCAATGAGCAGTTCTTC
NA	TRBD1	TRBJ1-5	TRBV19	CASSKQGRFQPQHF	TGTGCCAGTAGCAAACAGGGGCGGTTTCAGCCCCAGCATTTT
many	TRBD1	TRBJ1-4	TRBV5-8	CASSAWLGTVGEKLFF	TGTGCCAGCAGCGCCTGGCTCGGGACAGTCGGGGAAAAACTGTTTTTT
NA	NA	TRBJ1-1	TRBV5-6	CASSFVPGNWTEAFF	TGTGCCAGCAGCTTTGTTCCAGGGAATTGGACTGAAGCTTTCTTT